Listed below are T cell receptor beta chains from one sample, sequenced in a study of T cells in Graves' hyperthyroidism and ophthalmopathy. TCRdb reprocessed the multiplex PCR reads with MiXCR, giving one entry per CDR3 protein. This sample has under 400,000 distinct CDR3 sequences, with around 14% found just once. Sequencing was done on a sample of blood. Receptors were obtained from a woman aged 18-29 years with Graves' hyperthyroidism that later progressed to Graves' ophthalmopathy. CDR3s include the opening cysteine and the closing phenylalanine or tryptophan. Each record gives: clone size, D gene, J gene, V gene, CDR3 length, CDR3 DNA, CDR3 protein. A D gene is named only where the DNA matches it firmly. Where a row states a size, it is once, few, many or the class of an expanded clone; other rows omit it.

NA | NA | TRBJ2-3 | TRBV14 | 12 | TGTGCCAGCAGCCAAGACCGAAATACGCAGTATTTT | CASSQDRNTQYF
NA | TRBD2 | TRBJ2-5 | TRBV9 | 17 | TGTGCCAGCAGCCTCCAGCCCCCTAGCGGGAGCGGAGAGACCCAGTACTTC | CASSLQPPSGSGETQYF
many | NA | TRBJ1-6 | TRBV27 | 15 | TGTGCCAGCAGTTTCTACGGTGGGTGGGATTCACCCCTCCACTTT | CASSFYGGWDSPLHF
many | TRBD1 | TRBJ1-6 | TRBV27 | 13 | TGTGCCAGCCAGGGGGGGTATAATTCACCCCTCCACTTT | CASQGGYNSPLHF
many | TRBD2 | TRBJ2-6 | TRBV6-2/TRBV6-3 | 17 | TGTGCCAGCAGGAGATGGGAGGGCCACTCTGGGGCCAACGTCCTGACTTTC | CASRRWEGHSGANVLTF
few | NA | TRBJ1-2 | TRBV18 | 15 | TGTGCCAGCTCACCAGAGGAGACAGAAGTGTATGGCTACACCTTC | CASSPEETEVYGYTF
few | TRBD2 | TRBJ2-7 | TRBV6-1 | 13 | TGTGCCAGCACCTATGGGACTACCTACGAGCAGTACTTC | CASTYGTTYEQYF
few | TRBD1 | TRBJ2-2 | TRBV9 | 15 | TGTGCCAGCAGCGTGGACAGGGTGAACACCGGGGAGCTGTTTTTT | CASSVDRVNTGELFF
NA | NA | TRBJ2-7 | TRBV28 | 13 | TGTGCCAGCATGTTACGGGTGTTCCCCGAGCAGTACTTC | CASMLRVFPEQYF
many | TRBD2 | TRBJ2-3 | TRBV10-1 | 15 | TGCGCCAGCAGTGAGTCGGCTAGCGGTATAGATACGCAGTATTTT | CASSESASGIDTQYF
NA | NA | TRBJ2-3 | TRBV10-3 | 16 | TGTGCCATCAGTGAGTTCTTACAGGGGACTCCAGATACGCAGTATTTT | CAISEFLQGTPDTQYF
many | NA | TRBJ1-5 | TRBV7-8 | 14 | TGTGCCAGCAGCTTAGGGGGGGGGCACCAGCCCCAGCATTTT | CASSLGGGHQPQHF
many | TRBD2 | TRBJ2-6 | TRBV6-1 | 15 | TGTGCCGGGGGAGCGGGAAACTCTGGGGCCAACGTCCTGACTTTC | CAGGAGNSGANVLTF
NA | NA | TRBJ1-5 | TRBV20-1 | 15 | TGCAGTGCTAGAGTACCTTGGGACAGCAATCAGCCCCAGCATTTT | CSARVPWDSNQPQHF
many | TRBD2 | TRBJ2-3 | TRBV7-8 | 14 | TGTGCCAGCAGCTCCGGACTAGCGGGAGTGGGGCAGTATTTT | CASSSGLAGVGQYF
many | NA | TRBJ2-1 | TRBV7-2 | 14 | TGTGCCAGCAGCTTAGGGGGTTACTACAATGAGCAGTTCTTC | CASSLGGYYNEQFF
many | TRBD2 | TRBJ2-7 | TRBV7-9 | 16 | TGTGCCAGCAGCTTAGCGGCTAGCGGGATCGCCTACGAGCAGTACTTC | CASSLAASGIAYEQYF
many | NA | TRBJ1-5 | TRBV12-3/TRBV12-4 | 13 | TGTGCCAGCAGTTTCGGCGGGGATCAGCCCCAGCATTTT | CASSFGGDQPQHF
many | NA | TRBJ2-3 | TRBV6-2/TRBV6-3 | 12 | TGTGCCCAACGGCAGGGGGGAGATACGCAGTATTTT | CAQRQGGDTQYF
few | TRBD1 | TRBJ2-7 | TRBV10-3 | 12 | TGTGCCACCGGACAGGGGGCCGTCGAGCAGTACTTC | CATGQGAVEQYF
many | NA | TRBJ2-7 | TRBV28 | 13 | TGTGCCAGCAGTCGACTCTTCTCCTACGAGCAGTACTTC | CASSRLFSYEQYF
once | NA | TRBJ2-4 | TRBV7-9 | 11 | TGTGCCAGAAGCCTAACGGGAAACAAGTACTTC | CARSLTGNKYF
few | TRBD2 | TRBJ2-3 | TRBV4-2 | 17 | TGTGCCAGCAGCCAAGAGACTAGCGGGAGGACGACAGATACGCAGTATTTT | CASSQETSGRTTDTQYF
many | TRBD1 | TRBJ2-1 | TRBV11-3 | 16 | TGTGCCAGCAGCTCGACGGGACAGGGACCAGCGCGTGAGCAGTTCTTC | CASSSTGQGPAREQFF
NA | NA | TRBJ2-7 | TRBV14 | 15 | TGTGCCAGCAGCCAAGATATCGGCGCCCCCTACGAGCAGTACTTC | CASSQDIGAPYEQYF
many | NA | TRBJ2-1 | TRBV3-1 | 12 | TGTGCCAGCAGCCTACTAGTTAATGAGCAGTTCTTC | CASSLLVNEQFF
many | NA | TRBJ2-7 | TRBV6-5 | 14 | TGTGCCAGCAGTTACTCGCCCGGACCCTACGAGCAGTACTTC | CASSYSPGPYEQYF
few | NA | TRBJ2-2 | TRBV5-1 | 13 | TGCGCCAGCAGCTTGGAAGGGGTCGGGGAGCTGTTTTTT | CASSLEGVGELFF
few | NA | TRBJ1-1 | TRBV6-2/TRBV6-3 | 13 | TGTGCCAGCAGTTACTCCAGGAACACTGAAGCTTCCTTT | CASSYSRNTEASF
NA | NA | TRBJ2-7 | TRBV6-1 | 14 | TGTGCCAGCAGCCGTGGCCTTAGGTCCTACGAGCAGTACTTC | CASSRGLRSYEQYF
few | NA | TRBJ2-3 | TRBV6-5 | 14 | TGTGCCAGCAGTTACTCGAGGAGCACAGATACGCAGTATTTT | CASSYSRSTDTQYF
many | TRBD1 | TRBJ1-5 | TRBV10-3 | 14 | TGTGCCATCAGTGGGGACAGGGGCAATCAGCCCCAGCATTTT | CAISGDRGNQPQHF
NA | NA | TRBJ1-5 | TRBV6-5 | 12 | TGTGCCAGCAGTTACCAGAAGAAGCCCCAGCATTTT | CASSYQKKPQHF
many | NA | TRBJ2-1 | TRBV2 | 15 | TGTGCCAGCAGTGAAGGGCCCGGATACTACAATGAGCAGTTCTTC | CASSEGPGYYNEQFF
few | TRBD2 | TRBJ2-1 | TRBV6-2/TRBV6-3 | 18 | TGTGCCAGCAGTTACTCGCGACTAGCGGGAGGGCCGGGCAATGAGCAGTTCTTC | CASSYSRLAGGPGNEQFF
few | TRBD1 | TRBJ1-1 | TRBV13 | 13 | TGTGCCAGCAGCACGGGACAGGTAGCTGAAGCTTTCTTT | CASSTGQVAEAFF
NA | TRBD1 | TRBJ2-3 | TRBV2 | 14 | TGTGCCAGCACGGACAGGGGGGGGACAGATACGCAGTATTTT | CASTDRGGTDTQYF
many | TRBD1 | TRBJ1-5 | TRBV28 | 15 | TGTGCCAGCAGTTTACCTGACAGGGGGGAAAAGCCCCAGCATTTT | CASSLPDRGEKPQHF
many | TRBD2 | TRBJ2-7 | TRBV14 | 15 | TGTGCCAGCAGCCTAATGGGACTAGCGGGCTACGAGCAGTACTTC | CASSLMGLAGYEQYF
NA | NA | TRBJ1-4 | TRBV6-5 | 16 | TGTGCCAGCAGTTACTCAGGACAGCCAAAGGTGGAAAAACTGTTTTTT | CASSYSGQPKVEKLFF
many | NA | TRBJ2-7 | TRBV9 | 14 | TGTGCCAGCAGCGTAGAGGGGAGCTCCTACGAGCAGTACTTC | CASSVEGSSYEQYF
NA | TRBD2 | TRBJ2-1 | TRBV11-2 | 16 | TGCGCCAGCAGCCCAGAGCGGGAGGGCTCCTACAATGAGCAGTTCTTC | CASSPEREGSYNEQFF
NA | NA | TRBJ2-6 | TRBV5-1 | 13 | TGCGCCAGCAGCCCGGGGGGGGCCAACGTCCTGACTTTC | CASSPGGANVLTF
NA | TRBD1 | TRBJ2-5 | TRBV20-1 | 14 | TGCAGTGCTAGCGAAACAGGGGGCCGGGGGACCCAGTACTTC | CSASETGGRGTQYF
NA | TRBD2 | TRBJ2-5 | TRBV28 | 18 | TGTGCCAGCAGTGCTTATGGACTAGCGGGAGCCCCCCAAGAGACCCAGTACTTC | CASSAYGLAGAPQETQYF